The 14 T cell receptor beta chains below were found in one sample sequenced in a study of cytomegalovirus exposure and HLA in healthy donors (dated by TCRdb to 2016 to 2017). Libraries were constructed by the immunoSEQ multiplex PCR assay. A mixture of 60 forward primers for TCR Vbeta segments and 13 reverse primers for TCR Jbeta segments was used in the multiplex PCR. TCRdb holds this immuneACCESS table with in-frame rearrangements only. Some clones are missing; in checked studies, unresolved V genes explain under half, and the rest has no known cause. The sample table records over 150,000 clones; about 71% of these occur just once. Roughly 1.5% of the sample comes from the top ten. The sample was PBMCs. The receptors shown here come from a man in his fifties in good health and CMV-seronegative.

The chain joins TRBV5-4 to TRBJ1-1, with 8 positions matching TRBD1. The CDR3 is 16 residues long. Germline lookup yields CDR1 SGHNT and CDR2 YYREEE (reference sequence). Unmatched junction bases numbered 8, after V lost 4 bases and J lost 0 bases. The CDR3 loop is CASSAYRGGMNTEAFF. CDR3 DNA: TGTGCCAGCAGCGCCTACAGGGGGGGGATGAACACTGAAGCTTTCTTT.

This clone came up once. This chain links TRBV21-1 with TRBJ1-5; whether TRBD1, the table's D call, matches the DNA was not checked. TRBV21-1 is reported as a pseudogene. CDR3 size: 16 residues. The CDR3 here is CASSKRTGQSNQPQHF. In nucleotides, the CDR3 is TGTGCCAGCAGCAAGAGGACGGGACAGAGCAATCAGCCCCAGCATTTT.

The V call is TRBV5-4, the J call TRBJ1-3; TRBD1 matches at 11 bases. The CDR3 extends over 17 amino acids. The germline gives CDR1 SGHNT, CDR2 YYREEE (reference sequence). V trimming: 0 bases; J trimming: 1 base; junction bases outside the gene matches: 3. CDR3 sequence (DNA): TGTGCCAGCAGCTTGGGGGGACAGGGGGGATCTGGAAACACCATATATTTT. It specifies CASSLGGQGGSGNTIYF. The full variable domain, completed using reference TRBV5-4 and TRBJ1-3, is ETGVTQSPTHLIKTRGQQVTLRCSSQSGHNTVSWYQQALGQGPQFIFQYYREEENGRGNFPPRFSGLQFPNYSSELNVNALELDDSALYLCASSLGGQGGSGNTIYFGEGSWLTVV.

The chain employs TRBV10-3 and TRBJ1-2; perhaps TRBD1 as D (5 bases). The germline V and J ends were trimmed by 0 bases and 4 bases, with 12 bases remaining between them. This CDR3 has 15 amino acids. CDR1 ENHRY and CDR2 SYGVKD come from the germline V gene. The CDR3 DNA follows: TGTGCCATCAGTGAGTCCCAGGGTACAGGCTATGGCTACACCTTC. Amino acid sequence: CAISESQGTGYGYTF.

V usage is TRBV18 and J usage is TRBJ2-2; D is possibly TRBD1 (7 bases). V gave up 6 bases and J gave up 3 bases, with 14 bases separating them. The CDR3 has 15 residues. Germline V gene lookup returns CDR1 KGHSH and CDR2 LQKENI. The CDR3 nucleotides are TGTGCCAGCTCGCGGGACAGTACGGACACCGGGGAGCTGTTTTTT. This codes for CASSRDSTDTGELFF.

Only a few counts were recorded for this clone. The rearrangement joins TRBV5-1 to TRBJ2-1; TRBD1 agrees at 7 bases. The germline V gene encodes CDR1 SGHRS and CDR2 YFSETQ. The CDR3 extends over 14 amino acids. The V gene end was trimmed by 2 bases and the J gene end by 4 bases; junction bases not matched to a gene: 3. CDR3: CASSFGTVYNEQFF. The CDR3 DNA sequence: TGCGCCAGCAGCTTTGGGACAGTATACAATGAGCAGTTCTTC.

The chain employs TRBV2 and TRBJ2-2, with 9 bases lining up with TRBD1. CDR1 is SNHLY and CDR2 is FYNNEI in the germline V gene. The CDR3 totals 15 residues. V trimming: 5 bases; J trimming: 5 bases; junction bases outside the gene matches: 6. CDR3 sequence reads: CASSTGGVGTGELFF. The DNA of the CDR3 is TGTGCCAGCAGTACAGGGGGCGTTGGGACCGGGGAGCTGTTTTTT.

The chain joins TRBV4-1 to TRBJ1-2, with D perhaps matching TRBD1 (6 bases). The germline V gene has CDR1 MGHRA and CDR2 YSYEKL. The V gene lost 0 bases and the J gene lost 3 bases, with 11 bases spanning the gap. This CDR3 has 15 residues. CDR3 loop: CASSQDLRGHYGYTF. The DNA of the CDR3 is TGCGCCAGCAGCCAAGATCTCAGGGGCCACTATGGCTACACCTTC.

The chain has TRBV2 and TRBJ2-1, with no clear D. Germline loops: CDR1 SNHLY, CDR2 FYNNEI. The V gene lost 3 bases and the J gene lost 1 base, with 10 bases spanning the gap. This CDR3 region has 15 residues. The CDR3 DNA reads TGTGCCAGCAGTGAGTGGGCTTCATCCTACAATGAGCAGTTCTTC. It yields the protein CASSEWASSYNEQFF.

This clone showed up just once. The chain carries TRBV2 and TRBJ2-7; D may be TRBD1 (6 bases). Trimming removed 5 bases at V and 3 bases at J, with 8 bases between. Germline CDR1 reads SNHLY; CDR2 reads FYNNEI. This CDR3 comprises 12 residues. CDR3 coding DNA: TGTGCCAGCAGTACAGGGATCTACGAGCAGTACTTC. It codes for CASSTGIYEQYF.

The rearrangement joins TRBV7-7 to TRBJ2-1; possibly TRBD1 for D (6 bases). Germline V lookup: CDR1 SSHAT, CDR2 FNYEAQ (reference sequence). The CDR3 sequence is 13 residues long. Trimming took 4 bases from V and 10 from J, leaving 14 bases between them. This CDR3 is CASSSLNRDEQFF. In DNA form, the CDR3 reads TGTGCCAGCAGCTCGCTAAACAGGGACGAGCAGTTCTTC.

This chain uses TRBV29-1 with TRBJ1-2, with D maybe TRBD1 (5 bases). The germline V gene has CDR1 SQVTM and CDR2 ANQGSEA. Trimming shortened V by 0 bases and J by 4 bases, and 15 bases separated the two germline ends. This CDR3 region has 15 residues. The CDR3 nucleotides read TGCAGCGTTGAAGATAGGGGCAGGGCTGGCTATGGCTACACCTTC. It yields the protein CSVEDRGRAGYGYTF. Based on the CDR3 plus reference TRBV29-1 and TRBJ1-2, the full variable domain is SAVISQKPSRDICQRGTSLTIQCQVDSQVTMMFWYRQQPGQSLTLIATANQGSEATYESGFVIDKFPISRPNLTFSTLTVSNMSPEDSSIYLCSVEDRGRAGYGYTFGSGTRLTVV.

The chain links TRBV7-9 to TRBJ1-2; 7 nucleotides match TRBD1. This CDR3 has 14 amino acids. CDR1 is SEHNR and CDR2 is FQNEAQ in the germline V gene (reference sequence). V was pared by 3 bases and J by 6 bases, with 7 bases of the junction left unmatched. Here the CDR3 DNA reads TGTGCCAGCAGCTTTCCCGGGACAGTCCATGGCTACACCTTC. It yields the protein CASSFPGTVHGYTF.

The rearrangement uses TRBV5-1 and TRBJ1-2; 9 nucleotides align to TRBD1. The junction had 7 bases not matched to a gene; V was cut back by 6 bases and J by 4 bases. The CDR3 length is 14 residues. Germline loops: CDR1 SGHRS, CDR2 YFSETQ. CDR3 protein: CASTGGQGGYGYTF. The CDR3 DNA sequence: TGCGCCAGCACGGGGGGACAGGGAGGCTATGGCTACACCTTC. Full variable domain (missing parts from reference TRBV5-1 and TRBJ1-2): KAGVTQTPRYLIKTRGQQVTLSCSPISGHRSVSWYQQTPGQGLQFLFEYFSETQRNKGNFPGRFSGRQFSNSRSEMNVSTLELGDSALYLCASTGGQGGYGYTFGSGTRLTVV.